This passage covers 22 T cell receptor beta chains from one sample sequenced in a study of radiation and T cells in renal cell carcinoma. Time point here: baseline pretreatment blood. As to treatment: 15 Gy SBRT to primary tumor, nephrectomy 4 weeks later. Some clones are missing from TCRdb's copy, which holds only in-frame ones; the method was immunoSEQ multiplex PCR. The data contain approximately 110,000 clones, about four fifths of them singletons. The sample consisted of blood, taken from a patient whose treatment included radiotherapy and nephrectomy. Receptors were obtained from an older woman with renal cell carcinoma.

This sequence joins TRBV28 and TRBJ1-6; TRBD1 matches 8 bases. The germline V gene has CDR1 MDHEN and CDR2 SYDVKM. With 3 bases clipped from V and 5 bases from J, the junction kept 9 bases outside the gene matches. This CDR3 is built from 17 residues. As DNA, the CDR3 is TGTGCCAGCAGTTTTTCGGGCGGGACAGGTCATAATTCACCCCTCCACTTT. Its translation: CASSFSGGTGHNSPLHF.

This chain connects TRBV21-1 to TRBJ2-7; the table calls TRBD1, which could not be checked here. TRBV21-1 is a listed pseudogene. The CDR3 consists of 18 residues. The CDR3 nucleotides read TGTGCCAGCAGCAAAAAAGGGCCCCGGGACAGGGTTCCCTACGAGCAGTACTTC. As protein: CASSKKGPRDRVPYEQYF.

V usage is TRBV6-5 and J usage is TRBJ2-2, with 8 positions matching TRBD1. This CDR3 contains 15 residues. V was clipped by 6 bases and J by 6 bases; unmatched bases: 9. Germline V gene sequence: CDR1 MNHEY, CDR2 SVGAGI. The CDR3 spells CASSSNRGSAGELFF. The CDR3 DNA is TGTGCCAGCAGCTCTAACAGGGGGTCGGCCGGGGAGCTGTTTTTT.

The chain has TRBV11-3 and TRBJ2-7; TRBD1 matches 7 bases. CDR1 and CDR2 (germline): SGHNT, YENEEA. Trimming at V came to 7 bases and at J to 0 bases, leaving 15 bases not matched to a gene. This CDR3 has 17 amino acids. CDR3 sequence reads: CASTHCHRDRSSYEQYF. CDR3 nucleotides: TGTGCCAGCACCCATTGCCACCGGGACAGATCCTCCTACGAGCAGTACTTC.

The chain uses TRBV6-6 and TRBJ2-7; tentative D call: TRBD2 (5 bases). The V gene lost 2 bases and the J gene lost 3 bases, with 14 bases spanning the gap. Germline V gene data show CDR1 as MNHNY and CDR2 as SVGAGI (reference sequence). The CDR3 covers 15 residues. The CDR3 DNA reads as TGTGCCAGCAGTTACCAGGTGAGGGCCGGCTACGAGCAGTACTTC. Translation gives CASSYQVRAGYEQYF.

This chain links TRBV6-1 with TRBJ1-2; 10 bases are a match to TRBD1. CDR1 and CDR2 (germline): MNHNS, SASEGT. The CDR3 is 14 residues long. J gave up 8 bases and V 5 bases, and 8 bases lay outside the gene matches. The CDR3 protein is CASSTRDRGFGYTF. CDR3 nucleotides: TGTGCCAGCAGTACTCGGGACAGGGGATTCGGCTACACCTTC.

J is TRBJ2-7 and V is TRBV28; 8 nucleotides agree with TRBD2. Germline trimming cut 8 bases from V and 2 bases from J; bases unmatched to any gene: 11. The germline V gene has CDR1 MDHEN and CDR2 SYDVKM. CDR3 size: 15 residues. CDR3 protein: CASYNAGGAPYEQYF. The CDR3, as DNA: TGTGCCAGCTACAATGCGGGGGGCGCCCCCTACGAGCAGTACTTC. Supplemented by reference TRBV28 and TRBJ2-7, the full variable domain reads DVKVTQSSRYLVKRTGEKVFLECVQDMDHENMFWYRQDPGLGLRLIYFSYDVKMKEKGDIPEGYSVSREKKERFSLILESASTNQTSMYLCASYNAGGAPYEQYFGPGTRLTVT.

This clone was found once. V and J are TRBV19 and TRBJ1-2; D gene uncertain. CDR3 size: 11 residues. Looked up from germline, CDR1 is LNHDA and CDR2 is SQIVND (reference sequence). V was trimmed by 5 bases and J by 6 bases, leaving 7 bases between them. The CDR3 loop is CASSLVDGYTF. DNA of the CDR3: TGTGCCAGTAGTCTCGTTGATGGCTACACCTTC.

The chain links TRBV2 to TRBJ1-2, with 7 bases that match TRBD1. Germline V gene data show CDR1 as SNHLY and CDR2 as FYNNEI. The CDR3 length is 15 residues. The V segment lost 6 bases and the J segment 3 bases; nucleotides outside the gene matches: 10. The CDR3 DNA reads as TGTGCCAGCAGATCCACAGGGGTGACTGACTATGGCTACACCTTC. Protein sequence: CASRSTGVTDYGYTF.

The J gene is TRBJ1-1, the V gene TRBV6-1, with D uncertain. Trimming cost V 7 bases and J 1 base, with 13 bases left between them. The CDR3 runs 14 residues. Germline V gives CDR1 MNHNS, CDR2 SASEGT. The CDR3: CASTREGANTEAFF. The CDR3 DNA reads as TGTGCCAGCACCCGCGAGGGCGCGAACACTGAAGCTTTCTTT.

The gene calls are TRBV7-3 and TRBJ2-7; D is possibly TRBD1 or TRBD2 (5 bases each). Germline V gives CDR1 SGHTA, CDR2 FQGTGA. The CDR3 contains 14 residues. V shed 2 bases and J shed 4 bases, with 12 bases lying between them. The CDR3 DNA is TGTGCCAGCAGCTTAGGGGCATCGGGGTACGAGCAGTACTTC. It translates to CASSLGASGYEQYF.

This sequence joins TRBV6-5 and TRBJ1-1; D gene ambiguous. Germline lookup yields CDR1 MNHEY and CDR2 SVGAGI. V was trimmed by 2 bases and J by 11 bases, leaving 6 bases between them. The CDR3 runs 10 residues. The CDR3 here is CASSYSRAFF. Written as DNA, the CDR3 is TGTGCCAGCAGTTACAGTAGGGCTTTCTTT.

The count of this clone is one. This chain links TRBV28 with TRBJ2-1, with 7 bases lining up with TRBD1. Germline-derived CDR1 and CDR2 are MDHEN and SYDVKM. V was clipped by 2 bases and J by 5 bases; unmatched bases: 9. This CDR3 has 16 residues. CDR3 DNA: TGTGCCAGCAGTTTAACGGGACAGATTTCCAACAATGAGCAGTTCTTC. Protein sequence: CASSLTGQISNNEQFF.

The V and J genes are TRBV4-1 and TRBJ2-7; 8 bases are shared with TRBD1. From germline, CDR1 is MGHRA and CDR2 YSYEKL. Germline trimming cut 4 bases from V and 3 bases from J; bases unmatched to any gene: 5. This CDR3 is built from 14 residues. In nucleotides, the CDR3 is TGCGCCAGCAGCCGTGGACAGGGAGACTACGAGCAGTACTTC. Amino acid sequence: CASSRGQGDYEQYF.

The chain employs TRBV19 and TRBJ2-7; TRBD2 agrees at 7 bases. Germline V gene lookup returns CDR1 LNHDA and CDR2 SQIVND (reference sequence). Trimming took 5 bases from V and 5 from J; bases not matched to a gene: 6. The CDR3 totals 13 residues. The CDR3 protein is CASSFRDYDEQYF. For the CDR3, the DNA is TGTGCCAGTAGTTTCCGGGACTACGACGAGCAGTACTTC.

This clone has a handful of counts. The V gene is TRBV4-2, the J gene TRBJ1-4, with D hard to call. The germline V gene encodes CDR1 LGHNA and CDR2 YNFKEQ. Deletions cut 0 bases from V and 8 bases from J, with 10 bases between. The CDR3 runs to 14 residues. For the CDR3, the DNA is TGTGCCAGCAGCCAAGACGTAACACAGGAAAAACTGTTTTTT. Its protein is CASSQDVTQEKLFF.

The count of this clone is one. This chain joins TRBV14 and TRBJ2-5, with TRBD1 identical over 9 bases. The germline V gene encodes CDR1 SGHDN and CDR2 FVKESK. The ends lost 3 bases at V and 5 bases at J; junction bases unmatched: 10. There are 16 residues in the CDR3. In DNA, the CDR3 is TGTGCCAGCAGCCAGGGCGGGACAGGGTTTGGCGAGACCCAGTACTTC. Translated, it gives CASSQGGTGFGETQYF.

The chain joins TRBV19 to TRBJ1-2; 11 bases are shared with TRBD1. Germline CDR1 reads LNHDA; CDR2 reads SQIVND (reference sequence). The CDR3 contains 20 residues. V was clipped by 7 bases and J by 1 base; unmatched bases: 20. The CDR3 region is CASTPVIGNGQGAYNYGYTF. The DNA for the CDR3 is TGTGCCAGTACTCCAGTTATTGGGAATGGACAGGGGGCATATAACTATGGCTACACCTTC.

This clone has more than one count but fewer than ten. This rearrangement joins TRBV4-1 to TRBJ1-2; maybe TRBD1 (5 bases). The germline gives CDR1 MGHRA, CDR2 YSYEKL. The CDR3 covers 13 residues. Trimming pared 0 bases from V and 7 bases from J, leaving 9 bases between. Here the CDR3 reads CASSQEDQGGYTF. As DNA, the CDR3 is TGCGCCAGCAGCCAAGAGGATCAGGGTGGCTACACCTTC.

This clone was seen more than once but under ten times. V gene TRBV5-6 combines with J gene TRBJ2-7; TRBD1 matches 8 bases. CDR1 is SGHDT and CDR2 is YYEEEE in the germline V gene. The V and J ends lost 4 bases and 10 bases, in that order; junction bases with no gene match: 10. The CDR3 runs 13 residues. The CDR3 here is CASSDGTGAYQYF. The CDR3 DNA is TGTGCCAGCAGCGATGGGACAGGCGCCTATCAGTACTTC.

At least ten counts were recorded for this clone. The rearrangement joins TRBV10-2 to TRBJ1-1; the D is unclear. This CDR3 has 13 residues. V was shortened by 3 bases and J by 4 bases, with 9 bases between the two germline ends. Germline V lookup: CDR1 WSHSY, CDR2 SAAADI. The CDR3 here is CASSENPGTEAFF. Written as DNA, the CDR3 is TGCGCCAGCAGTGAAAACCCCGGCACTGAAGCTTTCTTT.

CDR3 sequence: CASSAADRGRVSQQYF. The CDR3 nucleotides are TGCGCCAGCAGCGCGGCGGACAGGGGGCGCGTATCTCAGCAGTACTTC. J is TRBJ2-7 and V is TRBV5-1; 11 nucleotides agree with TRBD1. Germline CDR1 and CDR2: SGHRS and YFSETQ. With 4 bases clipped from V and 8 bases from J, the junction kept 14 bases outside the gene matches. CDR3 size: 16 residues.